Listed below are T cell receptor beta chains from one sample, sequenced in a study of shared clonotypes between healthy human individuals. Profiling relied on immunoSEQ multiplex PCR, and the TCRdb table lists in-frame clones only, not all of them. In the table there are 1.5 million to 2.5 million clones, roughly 95% of which are singletons. Sequenced material: naive CD8+ T cells sorted from blood. Receptor source: a man younger than 35 in good health. Both conserved end residues are part of each CDR3. D genes are given only for firm matches. Size is omitted from some rows. Given values are once, few, many or a class for expanded clones.

TRBV19,.,14,TRBJ1-2,.,CASNDEHVDYGYTF,TGTGCCAGTAACGATGAACATGTTGACTATGGCTACACCTTC
TRBV9,.,16,TRBJ2-7,TRBD2,CASSLLGTSGSSEQYF,TGTGCCAGCAGCCTCCTTGGGACTAGCGGGAGCTCCGAGCAGTACTTC
TRBV7-9,.,16,TRBJ2-2,.,CASSARAGLNTGELFF,TGTGCCAGCAGCGCGAGGGCGGGACTTAACACCGGGGAGCTGTTTTTT
TRBV19,.,15,TRBJ2-3,.,CASSIPSSGTDTQYF,TGTGCCAGTAGTATCCCCAGTTCAGGGACAGATACGCAGTATTTT
TRBV5-8,.,14,TRBJ2-7,.,CASSLQGMAYEQYF,TGTGCCAGCAGCTTACAGGGTATGGCCTACGAGCAGTACTTC
TRBV6-5,once,16,TRBJ2-1,TRBD1,CASSYSWDSFLGEQFF,TGTGCCAGCAGTTACTCTTGGGACAGCTTTTTAGGTGAGCAGTTCTTC
TRBV28,.,11,TRBJ1-6,.,CASSFGSPLHF,TGTGCCAGCAGCTTTGGTTCACCCCTCCACTTT
TRBV27,.,16,TRBJ1-3,.,CASSLSYGTGGNTIYF,TGTGCCAGCAGTTTATCGTACGGGACGGGTGGAAACACCATATATTTT
TRBV19,once,16,TRBJ1-5,.,CASSPMWDEGNQPQHF,TGTGCCAGTAGTCCTATGTGGGATGAGGGCAATCAGCCCCAGCATTTT
TRBV4-1,.,14,TRBJ2-7,TRBD1,CASSQDRGGFEQYF,TGCGCCAGCAGCCAAGACCGAGGGGGCTTCGAGCAGTACTTC
TRBV11-2,.,12,TRBJ1-2,.,CASSSGEYGYTF,TGTGCCAGCAGCTCGGGAGAGTATGGCTACACCTTC
TRBV10-2,few,12,TRBJ1-1,.,CASSVPGTEAFF,TGCGCCAGCAGTGTACCAGGGACTGAAGCTTTCTTT
TRBV5-4,.,14,TRBJ2-7,.,CASSPGHKSYEQYF,TGTGCCAGCAGCCCCGGACACAAATCCTACGAGCAGTACTTC
TRBV19,.,17,TRBJ2-7,TRBD2,CASSISGTSGFVYEQYF,TGTGCCAGTAGTATCTCCGGGACTAGCGGGTTCGTCTACGAGCAGTACTTC